What follows are 29 T cell receptor beta chains derived from one specimen sequenced in a study of blood T cell repertoires in COVID-19. TCRdb keeps only in-frame clones here, not all; method: immunoSEQ multiplex PCR. The sample lists fewer than 400,000 clones; around nine tenths were seen once. The specimen was PBMCs or T cells enriched from blood (not recorded which). All receptors derive from a woman in her fifties or sixties who had recovered from COVID-19.

The chain couples TRBV7-8 to TRBJ2-7, with a weak D call TRBD1 (6 bases). Germline V gives CDR1 SGHVS, CDR2 FQNEAQ. V was shortened by 5 bases and J by 4 bases, with 15 bases between the two germline ends. The CDR3 runs 14 residues. The CDR3 DNA reads TGTGCCAGCAGCCACGGACAGTCGATATACGAGCAGTACTTC. It translates to CASSHGQSIYEQYF.

This chain links TRBV7-2 with TRBJ1-4; D is unclear. CDR1 is SGHTA, CDR2 FQGNSA, per germline. The CDR3 length is 15 residues. Trimming shortened V by 4 bases and J by 7 bases, and 16 bases separated the two germline ends. CDR3 protein: CASSYIASYAEKLFF. CDR3 DNA sequence: TGTGCCAGCAGCTACATAGCGTCTTACGCTGAAAAACTGTTTTTT.

The J gene is TRBJ1-4, the V gene TRBV6-5; D is unresolved. The CDR3 totals 15 residues. V was pared by 2 bases and J by 5 bases, with 12 bases between. Germline CDR1 reads MNHEY; CDR2 reads SVGAGI. Here the CDR3 reads CASSYEFEGNEKLFF. The CDR3 coding sequence is TGTGCCAGCAGTTACGAGTTCGAGGGAAATGAAAAACTGTTTTTT.

This clone was seen a single time. The chain is built from TRBV18 and TRBJ1-3; D gene unclear. In germline, CDR1 is KGHSH, CDR2 LQKENI. The V end lost 0 bases, the J end lost 2 bases, and 8 bases lay between the germline ends. This CDR3 is built from 15 residues. CDR3: CASSPPGGPGNTIYF. Written as DNA, the CDR3 is TGTGCCAGCTCACCACCGGGAGGGCCTGGAAACACCATATATTTT.

This chain links TRBV19 with TRBJ2-7; 8 bases agree with TRBD1. The V segment lost 4 bases and the J segment 5 bases; nucleotides outside the gene matches: 13. The CDR3 has 16 residues. Germline loops: CDR1 LNHDA, CDR2 SQIVND (reference sequence). CDR3 nucleotides: TGTGCCAGTAGTACGAACTTACGACCAGGGGGCAACGAGCAGTACTTC. Translated, it gives CASSTNLRPGGNEQYF.

The chain couples TRBV27 to TRBJ2-1; 11 bases line up with TRBD2. This CDR3 has 16 residues. CDR1 MNHEY and CDR2 SMNVEV come from the germline V gene (reference sequence). V was clipped by 4 bases and J by 6 bases; unmatched bases: 8. The CDR3 DNA reads as TGTGCCAGCAGTTACGGAACTAGCGGGGGCCGCAATGAGCAGTTCTTC. Translated: CASSYGTSGGRNEQFF.

This chain connects TRBV10-2 to TRBJ1-5, with 10 bases lining up with TRBD1. The germline V gene has CDR1 WSHSY and CDR2 SAAADI. With 10 bases clipped from V and 5 bases from J, the junction kept 11 bases outside the gene matches. The CDR3 extends over 15 amino acids. This CDR3 reads CATNRWDRGDQPQHF. The CDR3 DNA is TGCGCCACCAACCGCTGGGACAGGGGTGATCAGCCCCAGCATTTT.

This clone was seen more than once but under ten times. The rearrangement joins TRBV5-1 to TRBJ1-1; 8 bases fit TRBD1. Germline V CDR1 and CDR2: SGHRS, YFSETQ. CDR3 length: 15 amino acids. V shed 4 bases and J 2 bases; nucleotides not matched to a gene: 7. CDR3 in DNA: TGCGCCAGCAGCCCCACAGGGGGTTTTAACACTGAAGCTTTCTTT. Amino acids: CASSPTGGFNTEAFF. The full variable domain, its missing parts supplied by reference TRBV5-1 and TRBJ1-1, is KAGVTQTPRYLIKTRGQQVTLSCSPISGHRSVSWYQQTPGQGLQFLFEYFSETQRNKGNFPGRFSGRQFSNSRSEMNVSTLELGDSALYLCASSPTGGFNTEAFFGQGTRLTVV.

This chain joins TRBV6-4 and TRBJ2-3; 7 positions match TRBD2. V dropped 4 bases and J dropped 6; count of bases not matched to a gene: 10. The V gene's germline CDR1 is MRHNA and CDR2 SNTAGT. This CDR3 is 15 amino acids long. CDR3 DNA: TGTGCCAGCAGTGTTACGACTAGCCCCAAGGATACGCAGTATTTT. Its translation is CASSVTTSPKDTQYF.

This clone was detected once. The chain is built from TRBV19 and TRBJ1-2, with 8 nucleotides matching TRBD1. The junction had 12 bases not matched to a gene; V was cut back by 3 bases and J by 12 bases. The germline CDR1 and CDR2 sequences are LNHDA and SQIVND (reference sequence). CDR3 length: 14 amino acids. The CDR3 DNA sequence: TGTGCCAGTAGTATCGGGAAGGGGACAGGTCGCAACACCTTC. Protein product: CASSIGKGTGRNTF.

The chain links TRBV6-5 to TRBJ1-1; 7 bases fit TRBD1. This CDR3 has 15 amino acids. The germline CDR1 and CDR2 sequences are MNHEY and SVGAGI. J lost 2 bases, V lost 5 bases, and 8 bases had no gene match. The CDR3 is CASSPGDRHNTEAFF. DNA for the CDR3: TGTGCCAGCAGTCCCGGGGACAGACATAACACTGAAGCTTTCTTT.

The genes are TRBV14 and TRBJ1-1; perhaps TRBD1 as D (6 bases). The CDR3 length is 18 residues. V lost 1 base and J 0 bases, leaving 18 bases between the germline ends. From germline, CDR1 is SGHDN and CDR2 FVKESK. The CDR3 DNA sequence: TGTGCCAGCAGCCAAGTTAGCCTGGGGGCGAGGATGAACACTGAAGCTTTCTTT. This sequence encodes CASSQVSLGARMNTEAFF. The whole variable domain, remainder taken from reference TRBV14 and TRBJ1-1, is EAGVTQFPSHSVIEKGQTVTLRCDPISGHDNLYWYRRVMGKEIKFLLHFVKESKQDESGMPNNRFLAERTGGTYSTLKVQPAELEDSGVYFCASSQVSLGARMNTEAFFGQGTRLTVV.

This CDR3 reads CAWSVYRGLNTEAFF. CDR3 coding DNA: TGTGCCTGGAGTGTATACAGGGGCTTGAACACTGAAGCTTTCTTT. The gene calls are TRBV30 and TRBJ1-1, with 7 bases matching TRBD1. CDR3 length: 15 residues. The V gene's germline CDR1 is GTSNPN and CDR2 SVGIG (reference sequence). Unmatched junction bases numbered 4, after V lost 0 bases and J lost 0 bases.

This chain connects TRBV2 to TRBJ2-3, with 9 bases that match TRBD2. CDR3 length equals 15 residues. V shed 6 bases and J 4 bases; nucleotides not matched to a gene: 8. CDR1 SNHLY and CDR2 FYNNEI come from the germline V gene. CDR3 sequence reads: CASSPSGASSDTQYF. The CDR3 DNA is TGTGCCAGCAGCCCTAGCGGGGCCTCTTCAGATACGCAGTATTTT. The full variable domain, its missing parts supplied by reference TRBV2 and TRBJ2-3, is EPEVTQTPSHQVTQMGQEVILRCVPISNHLYFYWYRQILGQKVEFLVSFYNNEISEKSEIFDDQFSVERPDGSNFTLKIRSTKLEDSAMYFCASSPSGASSDTQYFGPGTRLTVL.

The chain combines TRBV6-2 or TRBV6-3 with TRBJ1-2, with 9 positions matching TRBD1. The junction had 1 base not matched to a gene; V was cut back by 4 bases and J by 1 base. Looked up from germline, CDR1 is MNHEY and CDR2 is SVGEGT. The CDR3 extends over 14 amino acids. The CDR3 spells CASSSDRGNYGYTF. The CDR3 coding sequence is TGTGCCAGCAGTTCGGACAGGGGTAACTATGGCTACACCTTC.

The J gene is TRBJ2-7, the V gene TRBV4-1; D is perhaps TRBD2 (5 bases). This CDR3 region has 15 residues. V lost 0 bases, J lost 5 bases, and 14 bases lay in between. Germline lookup yields CDR1 MGHRA and CDR2 YSYEKL. CDR3: CASSQDSILADEQYF. CDR3 bases: TGCGCCAGCAGCCAAGATTCGATCCTAGCAGACGAGCAGTACTTC.

This chain connects TRBV18 to TRBJ2-4; TRBD1 aligns across 8 bases. The CDR3 runs 16 residues. V shed 2 bases, J shed 5 bases, and the junction held 8 bases outside the gene matches. CDR1 KGHSH and CDR2 LQKENI come from the germline V gene. The CDR3 here is CASSPELRGHQNIQYF. CDR3 DNA sequence: TGTGCCAGCTCACCAGAACTCAGGGGGCATCAAAACATTCAGTACTTC.

The genes are TRBV29-1 and TRBJ2-1; 10 bases agree with TRBD1. This CDR3 region has 17 residues. In germline, CDR1 is SQVTM, CDR2 ANQGSEA. With V trimmed by 6 bases and J by 0 bases, 11 bases remained unmatched. The CDR3 loop reads CSVDPGTGVHSYNEQFF. In DNA, the CDR3 is TGCAGCGTAGATCCCGGGACAGGGGTGCACTCCTACAATGAGCAGTTCTTC.

This clone appeared a single time. The rearrangement uses TRBV19 and TRBJ2-2, with 7 bases that match TRBD1. The V gene's germline CDR1 is LNHDA and CDR2 SQIVND (reference sequence). V was pared by 5 bases and J by 5 bases, with 5 bases of the junction left unmatched. The CDR3 sequence is 14 residues long. CDR3 sequence (DNA): TGTGCCAGTAGTTTCCGGACAGGTACCGGGGAGCTGTTTTTT. Its translation: CASSFRTGTGELFF.

The CDR3 loop reads CASSITGTGAPQPQHF. The CDR3, as DNA: TGTGCCAGTAGTATAACCGGGACAGGGGCTCCTCAGCCCCAGCATTTT. This chain connects TRBV19 to TRBJ1-5; 10 bases map to TRBD1. This CDR3 region has 16 residues. V gave up 2 bases and J gave up 6 bases; unmatched junction bases: 7. Germline CDR1 LNHDA, CDR2 SQIVND (reference sequence). Full variable domain (outside the CDR3, taken from reference TRBV19 and TRBJ1-5): DGGITQSPKYLFRKEGQNVTLSCEQNLNHDAMYWYRQDPGQGLRLIYYSQIVNDFQKGDIAEGYSVSREKKESFPLTVTSAQKNPTAFYLCASSITGTGAPQPQHFGDGTRLSIL.

The chain has TRBV6-5 and TRBJ2-5; 14 bases align to TRBD2. The J segment lost 9 bases and the V segment lost 2 bases, leaving 5 bases of the junction unmatched. Per germline, CDR1 MNHEY and CDR2 SVGAGI. The CDR3 is 15 amino acids. The CDR3 sequence is CASSYPTSGGAAQYF. CDR3 in DNA: TGTGCCAGCAGTTACCCGACTAGCGGGGGGGCGGCCCAGTACTTC.

The chain carries TRBV4-2 and TRBJ1-6; 12 bases map to TRBD1. With 0 bases clipped from V and 8 bases from J, the junction kept 5 bases outside the gene matches. The CDR3 is made up of 17 amino acids. The germline CDR1 and CDR2 sequences are LGHNA and YNFKEQ. The CDR3 nucleotides read TGTGCCAGCAGCCAAGAGGGACAGGGGGCATATTATTCACCCCTCCACTTT. Translated: CASSQEGQGAYYSPLHF.

The chain recombines TRBV3-1 (or the pseudogene TRBV3-2) with TRBJ1-6; 7 bases are shared with TRBD1. The CDR3 totals 14 residues. The germline CDR1 and CDR2 sequences are LGHDT and YNNKEL (reference sequence). The J segment lost 7 bases and the V segment lost 6 bases, leaving 6 bases of the junction unmatched. As DNA, the CDR3 is TGTGCCAGCAGTAGAGGACAGGACAATTCACCCCTCCACTTT. It codes for CASSRGQDNSPLHF.

This chain joins TRBV5-1 and TRBJ1-3, with TRBD1 matching over 8 bases. The trim removed 4 bases at V and 2 bases at J, leaving 8 bases unmatched. Germline CDR1 and CDR2: SGHRS and YFSETQ. The CDR3 length is 16 residues. As DNA, the CDR3 is TGCGCCAGCAGCCCTTATACAGGGGGTACTGGAAACACCATATATTTT. Its translation is CASSPYTGGTGNTIYF.

The rearrangement uses TRBV30 and TRBJ2-7; 7 bases map to TRBD2. CDR1 and CDR2 from the germline V gene are GTSNPN and SVGIG (reference sequence). The J segment lost 2 bases and the V segment lost 3 bases, leaving 7 bases of the junction unmatched. The CDR3 runs to 14 residues. CDR3: CAWSDFGGAYEQYF. Here the CDR3 DNA reads TGTGCCTGGAGCGATTTTGGGGGGGCCTACGAGCAGTACTTC.

The CDR3 DNA is TGTGCCAGCAGTTCCCGGGAGACCCAGTACTTC. It codes for CASSSRETQYF. The chain employs TRBV12-3 or TRBV12-4 and TRBJ2-5, with D unresolved. Trimming pared 4 bases from V and 5 bases from J, leaving 5 bases between. The CDR3 consists of 11 residues.

This chain connects TRBV5-1 to TRBJ1-1, with 7 nucleotides matching TRBD1. This CDR3 is built from 13 residues. The J segment lost 5 bases and the V segment lost 0 bases, leaving 1 base of the junction unmatched. In germline, CDR1 is SGHRS, CDR2 YFSETQ. CDR3 amino acids: CASSLEQGTEAFF. CDR3 bases: TGCGCCAGCAGCTTGGAACAGGGGACTGAAGCTTTCTTT.

In this sample, this clone turned up once. The chain has TRBV19 and TRBJ1-2; 7 bases agree with TRBD1. This CDR3 comprises 15 residues. CDR1 is LNHDA and CDR2 is SQIVND in the germline V gene (reference sequence). V lost 4 bases to trimming and J lost 7 bases; unmatched junction nucleotides: 12. DNA of the CDR3: TGTGCCAGTAGTACACGACAGGGAGCTGTAAGTGGCTACACCTTC. This codes for CASSTRQGAVSGYTF.

This chain joins TRBV6-6 and TRBJ2-1, with a possible D match to TRBD2 (5 bases). This CDR3 has 15 residues. CDR1 MNHNY and CDR2 SVGAGI come from the germline V gene (reference sequence). V lost 0 bases to trimming and J lost 6 bases, with 12 bases between them. As DNA, the CDR3 is TGTGCCAGCAGTTACTCTTACGACTATAGCAATGAGCAGTTCTTC. Translating gives CASSYSYDYSNEQFF.